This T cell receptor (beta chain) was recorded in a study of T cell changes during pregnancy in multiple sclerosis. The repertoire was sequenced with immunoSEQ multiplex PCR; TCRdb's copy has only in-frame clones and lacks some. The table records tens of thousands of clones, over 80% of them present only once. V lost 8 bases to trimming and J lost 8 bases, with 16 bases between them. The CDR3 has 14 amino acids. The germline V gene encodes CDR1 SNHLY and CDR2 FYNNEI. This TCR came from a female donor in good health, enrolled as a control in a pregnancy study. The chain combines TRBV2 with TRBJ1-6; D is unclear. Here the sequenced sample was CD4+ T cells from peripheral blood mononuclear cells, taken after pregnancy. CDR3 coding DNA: TGTGCCAGCTGTATACGACGGACTGATTCACCCCTCCACTTT. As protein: CASCIRRTDSPLHF.